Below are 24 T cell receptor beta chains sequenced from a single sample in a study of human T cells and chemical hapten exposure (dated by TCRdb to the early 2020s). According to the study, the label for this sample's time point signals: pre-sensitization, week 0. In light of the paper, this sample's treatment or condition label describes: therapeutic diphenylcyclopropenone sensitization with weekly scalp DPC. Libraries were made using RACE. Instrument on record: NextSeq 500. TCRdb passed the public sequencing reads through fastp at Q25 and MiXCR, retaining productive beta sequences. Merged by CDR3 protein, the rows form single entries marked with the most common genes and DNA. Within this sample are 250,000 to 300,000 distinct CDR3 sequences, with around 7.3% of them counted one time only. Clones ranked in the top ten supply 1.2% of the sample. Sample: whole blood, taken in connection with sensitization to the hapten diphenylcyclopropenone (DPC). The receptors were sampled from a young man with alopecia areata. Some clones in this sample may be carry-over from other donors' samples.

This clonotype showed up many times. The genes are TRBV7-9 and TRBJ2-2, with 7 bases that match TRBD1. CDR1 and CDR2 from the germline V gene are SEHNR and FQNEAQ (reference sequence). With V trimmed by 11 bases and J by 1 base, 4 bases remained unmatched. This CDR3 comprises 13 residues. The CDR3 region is CAYDRVNTGELFF. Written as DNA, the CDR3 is TGTGCCTACGACAGGGTGAACACCGGGGAGCTGTTTTTT.

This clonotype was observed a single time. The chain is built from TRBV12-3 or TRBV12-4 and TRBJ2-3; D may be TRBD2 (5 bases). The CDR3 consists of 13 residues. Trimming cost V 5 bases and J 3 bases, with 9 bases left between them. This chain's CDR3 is CASSTSGTDTQYF. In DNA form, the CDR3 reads TGTGCCAGCAGTACTAGTGGTACAGATACGCAGTATTTT.

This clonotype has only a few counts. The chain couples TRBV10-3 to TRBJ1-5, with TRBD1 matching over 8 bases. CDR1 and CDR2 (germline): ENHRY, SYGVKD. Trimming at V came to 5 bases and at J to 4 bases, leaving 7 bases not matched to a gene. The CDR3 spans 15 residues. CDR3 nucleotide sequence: TGTGCCATCAGTAAGGACAGGGAAGGGAATCAGCCCCAGCATTTT. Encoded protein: CAISKDREGNQPQHF.

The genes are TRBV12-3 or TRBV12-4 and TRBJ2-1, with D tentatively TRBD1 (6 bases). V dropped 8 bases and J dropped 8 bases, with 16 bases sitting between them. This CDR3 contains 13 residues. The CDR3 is CASEALPGDEQFF. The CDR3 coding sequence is TGTGCCAGCGAGGCGCTTCCAGGGGATGAGCAGTTCTTC.

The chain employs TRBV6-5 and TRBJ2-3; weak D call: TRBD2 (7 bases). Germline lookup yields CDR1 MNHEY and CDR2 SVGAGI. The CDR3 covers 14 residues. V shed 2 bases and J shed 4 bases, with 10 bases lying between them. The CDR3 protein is CASSYRGGPDTQYF. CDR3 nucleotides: TGTGCCAGCAGTTACAGGGGGGGGCCAGATACGCAGTATTTT.

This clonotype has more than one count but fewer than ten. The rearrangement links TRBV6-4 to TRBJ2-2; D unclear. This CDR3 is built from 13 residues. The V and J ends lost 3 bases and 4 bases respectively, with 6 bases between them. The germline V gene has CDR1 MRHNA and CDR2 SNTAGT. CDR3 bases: TGTGCCAGCAGTGAGGCCAGCACCGGGGAGCTGTTTTTT. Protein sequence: CASSEASTGELFF.

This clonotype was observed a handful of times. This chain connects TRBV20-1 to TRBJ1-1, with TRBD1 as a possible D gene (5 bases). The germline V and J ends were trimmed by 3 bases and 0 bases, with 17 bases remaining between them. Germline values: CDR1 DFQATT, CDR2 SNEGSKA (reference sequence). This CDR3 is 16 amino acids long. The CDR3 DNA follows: TGCAGTGCTAGTTACCTTCGGCGGGGCATGAACACTGAAGCTTTCTTT. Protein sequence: CSASYLRRGMNTEAFF.

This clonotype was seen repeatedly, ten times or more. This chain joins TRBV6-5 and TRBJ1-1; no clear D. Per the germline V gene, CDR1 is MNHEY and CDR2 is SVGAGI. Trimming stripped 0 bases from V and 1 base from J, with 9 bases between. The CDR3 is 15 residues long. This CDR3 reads CASSYSTLRNTEAFF. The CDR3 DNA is TGTGCCAGCAGTTACTCGACACTGAGGAACACTGAAGCTTTCTTT.

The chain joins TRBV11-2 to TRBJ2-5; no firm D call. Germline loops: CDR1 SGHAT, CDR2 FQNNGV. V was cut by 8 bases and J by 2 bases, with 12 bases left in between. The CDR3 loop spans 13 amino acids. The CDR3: CASGPSVQETQYF. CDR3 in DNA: TGTGCCAGCGGCCCCTCGGTGCAAGAGACCCAGTACTTC. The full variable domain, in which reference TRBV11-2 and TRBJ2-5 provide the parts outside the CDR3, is EAGVAQSPRYKIIEKRQSVAFWCNPISGHATLYWYQQILGQGPKLLIQFQNNGVVDDSQLPKDRFSAERLKGVDSTLKIQPAKLEDSAVYLCASGPSVQETQYFGPGTRLLVL.

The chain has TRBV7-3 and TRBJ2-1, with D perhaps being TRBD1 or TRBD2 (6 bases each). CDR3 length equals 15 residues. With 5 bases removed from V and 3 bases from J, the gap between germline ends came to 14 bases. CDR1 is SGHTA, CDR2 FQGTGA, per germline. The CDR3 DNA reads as TGTGCCAGCAGCCCCCCGGGGGCGAGCTACAATGAGCAGTTCTTC. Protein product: CASSPPGASYNEQFF. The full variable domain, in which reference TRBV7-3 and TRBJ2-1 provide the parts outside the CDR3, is GAGVSQTPSNKVTEKGKYVELRCDPISGHTALYWYRQSLGQGPEFLIYFQGTGAADDSGLPNDRFFAVRPEGSVSTLKIQRTERGDSAVYLCASSPPGASYNEQFFGPGTRLTVL.

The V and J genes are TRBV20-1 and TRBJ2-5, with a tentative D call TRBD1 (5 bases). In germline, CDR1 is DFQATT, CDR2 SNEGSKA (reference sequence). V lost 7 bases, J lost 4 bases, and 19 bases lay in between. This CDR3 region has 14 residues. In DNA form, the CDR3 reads TGCAGTGTAGGGGCGGTCCCTTATTCAGAGACCCAGTACTTC. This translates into CSVGAVPYSETQYF.

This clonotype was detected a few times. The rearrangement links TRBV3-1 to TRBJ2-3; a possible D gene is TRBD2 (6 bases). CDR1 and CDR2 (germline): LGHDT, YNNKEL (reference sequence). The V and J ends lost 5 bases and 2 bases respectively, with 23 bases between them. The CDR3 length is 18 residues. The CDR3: CASSRHLLASKSTDTQYF. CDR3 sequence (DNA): TGTGCCAGCAGCAGACACCTACTAGCCTCCAAATCCACAGATACGCAGTATTTT.

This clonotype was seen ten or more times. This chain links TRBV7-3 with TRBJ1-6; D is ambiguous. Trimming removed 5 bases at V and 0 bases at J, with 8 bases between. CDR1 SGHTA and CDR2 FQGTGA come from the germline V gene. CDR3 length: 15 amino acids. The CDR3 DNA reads TGTGCCAGCAGCGAGGGTAGCTCCTATAATTCACCCCTCCACTTT. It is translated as CASSEGSSYNSPLHF.

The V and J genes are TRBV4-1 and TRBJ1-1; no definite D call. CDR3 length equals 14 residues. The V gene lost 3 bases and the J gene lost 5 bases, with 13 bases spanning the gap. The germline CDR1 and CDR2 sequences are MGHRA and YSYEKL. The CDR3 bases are TGCGCCAGCAGCCATCCAGGCTCGGGGACTGAAGCTTTCTTT. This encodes CASSHPGSGTEAFF.

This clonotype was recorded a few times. The CDR3 reads CASSPRDRLSGANVLTF. The CDR3 coding sequence is TGTGCCAGCAGTCCCCGGGACAGACTCTCTGGGGCCAACGTCCTGACTTTC. This chain links TRBV12-3 or TRBV12-4 with TRBJ2-6, with 7 bases matching TRBD1. The CDR3 is 17 residues long. Trimming at V came to 5 bases and at J to 0 bases, leaving 7 bases not matched to a gene.

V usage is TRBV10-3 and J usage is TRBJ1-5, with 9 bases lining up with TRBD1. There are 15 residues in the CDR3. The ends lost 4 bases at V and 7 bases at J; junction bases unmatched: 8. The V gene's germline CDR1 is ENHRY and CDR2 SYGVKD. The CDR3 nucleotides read TGTGCCATCAGTGTAGGGGGGACAGGGCCACAGCCCCAGCATTTT. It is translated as CAISVGGTGPQPQHF.

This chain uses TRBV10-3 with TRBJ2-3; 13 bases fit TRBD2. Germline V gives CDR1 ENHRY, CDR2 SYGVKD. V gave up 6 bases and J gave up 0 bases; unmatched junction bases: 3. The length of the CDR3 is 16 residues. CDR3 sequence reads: CAISGTSGASTDTQYF. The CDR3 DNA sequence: TGTGCCATCAGCGGGACTAGCGGGGCTAGCACAGATACGCAGTATTTT.

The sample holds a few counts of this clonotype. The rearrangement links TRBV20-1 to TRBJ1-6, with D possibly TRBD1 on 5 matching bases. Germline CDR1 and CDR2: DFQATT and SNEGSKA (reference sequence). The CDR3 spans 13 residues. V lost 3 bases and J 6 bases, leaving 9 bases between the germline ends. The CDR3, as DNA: TGCAGTGCTAGGGCTCAGGGTAATTCACCCCTCCACTTT. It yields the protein CSARAQGNSPLHF.

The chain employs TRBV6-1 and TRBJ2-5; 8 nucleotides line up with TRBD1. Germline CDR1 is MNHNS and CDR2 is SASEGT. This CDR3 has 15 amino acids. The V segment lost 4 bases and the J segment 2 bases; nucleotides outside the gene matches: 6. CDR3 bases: TGTGCCAGCAGTGTGACCGGGACAGGACAAGAGACCCAGTACTTC. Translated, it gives CASSVTGTGQETQYF.

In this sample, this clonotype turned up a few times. The CDR3 bases are TGTGCCAGCAGTTACCCAGGGACAGCCTATGGCTACACCTTC. Its protein is CASSYPGTAYGYTF. This rearrangement joins TRBV6-2 or TRBV6-3 to TRBJ1-2, with 7 nucleotides matching TRBD1. This CDR3 spans 14 amino acids. Germline V gene data show CDR1 as MNHEY and CDR2 as SVGEGT. V trimming: 2 bases; J trimming: 4 bases; junction bases outside the gene matches: 4.

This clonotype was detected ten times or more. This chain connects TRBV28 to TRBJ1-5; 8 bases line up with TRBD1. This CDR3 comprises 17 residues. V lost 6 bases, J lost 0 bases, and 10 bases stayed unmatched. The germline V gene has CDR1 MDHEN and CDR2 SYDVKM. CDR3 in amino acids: CASSRGQATHSNQPQHF. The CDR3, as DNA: TGTGCCAGCAGCCGGGGACAGGCAACCCATAGCAATCAGCCCCAGCATTTT. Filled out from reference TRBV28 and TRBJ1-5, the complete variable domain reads DVKVTQSSRYLVKRTGEKVFLECVQDMDHENMFWYRQDPGLGLRLIYFSYDVKMKEKGDIPEGYSVSREKKERFSLILESASTNQTSMYLCASSRGQATHSNQPQHFGDGTRLSIL.

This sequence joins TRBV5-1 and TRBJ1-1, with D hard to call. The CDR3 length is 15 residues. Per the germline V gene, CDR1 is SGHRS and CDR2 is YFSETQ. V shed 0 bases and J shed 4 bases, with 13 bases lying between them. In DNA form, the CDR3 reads TGCGCCAGCAGCTTGGTGGTGGGAGTGAGCACTGAAGCTTTCTTT. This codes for CASSLVVGVSTEAFF.

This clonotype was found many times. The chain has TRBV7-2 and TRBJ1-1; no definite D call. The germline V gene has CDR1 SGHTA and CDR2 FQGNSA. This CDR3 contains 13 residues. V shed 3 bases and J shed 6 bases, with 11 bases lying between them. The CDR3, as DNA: TGTGCCAGCAGCTTTAAGGACCTCCCTGAAGCTTTCTTT. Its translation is CASSFKDLPEAFF. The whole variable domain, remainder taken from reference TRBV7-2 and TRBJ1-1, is GAGVSQSPSNKVTEKGKDVELRCDPISGHTALYWYRQSLGQGLEFLIYFQGNSAPDKSGLPSDRFSAERTGGSVSTLTIQRTQQEDSAVYLCASSFKDLPEAFFGQGTRLTVV.

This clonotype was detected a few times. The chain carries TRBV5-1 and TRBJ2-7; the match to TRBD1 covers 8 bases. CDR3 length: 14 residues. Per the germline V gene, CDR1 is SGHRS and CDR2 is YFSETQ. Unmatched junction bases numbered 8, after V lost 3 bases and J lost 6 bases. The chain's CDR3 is CASSSRTGRVEQYF. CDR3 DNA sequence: TGCGCCAGCAGCTCGCGGACAGGGCGTGTCGAGCAGTACTTC. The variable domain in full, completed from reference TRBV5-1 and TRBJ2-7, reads KAGVTQTPRYLIKTRGQQVTLSCSPISGHRSVSWYQQTPGQGLQFLFEYFSETQRNKGNFPGRFSGRQFSNSRSEMNVSTLELGDSALYLCASSSRTGRVEQYFGPGTRLTVT.